Listed below are T cell receptor beta chains from one sample, sequenced in a study of post-analysis software for immune sequencing data. TCRdb analysed the PCR reads with MiXCR anew, one entry per CDR3 protein. Counted here are hundreds of thousands of distinct CDR3 sequences, roughly 40% occurring once; the ten biggest clones make up around 1.7%. The sequenced sample consisted of blood. These receptors were collected from a girl between 5 and 17 years old with multiple sclerosis. The CDR3 runs from the conserved cysteine through the conserved F or W. D genes are given only for firm matches. For some rows the clone size is stated as once, few or many, or as a class when expanded; others skip it.

TRBJ1-5 | 15 | TRBV3-1 | NA | TRBD1 | TGTGCCAGCAGCCGGGGACAGATGCGTGGTCAGCCCCAGCATTTT | CASSRGQMRGQPQHF
TRBJ2-1 | 15 | TRBV20-1 | few | TRBD2 | TGCAGTGCTAGAGATTGGGCTAGCGGCTACAATGAGCAGTTCTTC | CSARDWASGYNEQFF
TRBJ2-1 | 15 | TRBV5-1 | NA | TRBD2 | TGCGCCAGCAGCATAACCGGGACTAGCGGTGGTGAGCAGTTCTTC | CASSITGTSGGEQFF
TRBJ2-1 | 17 | TRBV14 | NA | NA | TGTGCCAGCAGCCCGAGGAGCTTCCCAGGCCTCTCCAATGAGCAGTTCTTC | CASSPRSFPGLSNEQFF
TRBJ2-5 | 15 | TRBV7-6 | NA | NA | TGTGCCAGCAGCTTAGCTCCAGGGGGGAGCGAGACCCAGTACTTC | CASSLAPGGSETQYF
TRBJ2-5 | 12 | TRBV12-3/TRBV12-4 | few | NA | TGTGCCAGCAGTTTATTGGCTGACGCCTTGTACTTC | CASSLLADALYF
TRBJ1-2 | 15 | TRBV6-5 | NA | NA | TGTGCCAGCAGACCACGGGCCCCGACTGGATATGGCTACACCTTC | CASRPRAPTGYGYTF
TRBJ2-5 | 15 | TRBV11-3 | NA | TRBD1 | TGTGCCAGCAGCCTCCGGACAGGGGGCGCAGAGACCCAGTACTTC | CASSLRTGGAETQYF
TRBJ2-7 | 17 | TRBV7-2 | NA | TRBD1 | TGTGCCAGCAGATACCGGGACAGGGGGCGCGGGTCCTACGAGCAGTACTTC | CASRYRDRGRGSYEQYF
TRBJ2-7 | 13 | TRBV3-1 | NA | NA | TGTGCCAGCAGACAACAGCAGAACTACGAGCAGTACTTC | CASRQQQNYEQYF
TRBJ2-5 | 13 | TRBV9 | NA | NA | TGTGCCAGCAGCGTAGGACTGCAAGAGACCCAGTACTTC | CASSVGLQETQYF
TRBJ1-1 | 15 | TRBV6-5 | NA | NA | TGTGCCAGCAGTTACTTATGGGGACAGAACACTGAAGCTTTCTTT | CASSYLWGQNTEAFF
TRBJ1-2 | 14 | TRBV10-3 | few | NA | TGTGCCATCAGTGAACGGCACTTTAACTATGGCTACACCTTC | CAISERHFNYGYTF
TRBJ2-5 | 19 | TRBV3-1 | NA | NA | TGTGCCAGCAGCCAGAGTACCGGGGCCTCAGTCCCCTACCAAGAGACCCAGTACTTC | CASSQSTGASVPYQETQYF
TRBJ2-1 | 15 | TRBV4-1 | NA | NA | TGCGCCAACAGCCAGGATAGCCCAACTTACAATGAGCAGTTCTTC | CANSQDSPTYNEQFF
TRBJ1-2 | 12 | TRBV29-1 | NA | NA | TGCAGCGTTGAGCCAGACTACTATGGCTACACCTTC | CSVEPDYYGYTF
TRBJ2-1 | 16 | TRBV4-3 | NA | TRBD2 | TGCGCCAGCAGCCAAGACGAACTAGCGGGAGGGTATGAGCAGTTCTTC | CASSQDELAGGYEQFF
TRBJ2-1 | 15 | TRBV27 | NA | TRBD2 | TGTGCCAGCGGAGGGATAGCGGGATCCTACAATGAGCAGTTCTTC | CASGGIAGSYNEQFF
TRBJ2-1 | 15 | TRBV2 | once | NA | TGTGCCAGCAGTGTTCTAGTGGGACCCACCAATGAGCAGTTCTTC | CASSVLVGPTNEQFF
TRBJ1-2 | 16 | TRBV7-9 | few | TRBD1 | TGTGCCAGCAGCCCTCAGACAGGGGCGGTAAACTATGGCTACACCTTC | CASSPQTGAVNYGYTF
TRBJ2-5 | 15 | TRBV12-3/TRBV12-4 | few | TRBD1 | TGTGCCAGCAGTTTCTCCGGACAGGGGAGGGAGACCCAGTACTTC | CASSFSGQGRETQYF
TRBJ1-5 | 11 | TRBV25-1 | NA | NA | TGTGCCAGCAGTGGGGCGGAGCCCCAGCATTTT | CASSGAEPQHF
TRBJ1-2 | 15 | TRBV20-1 | NA | NA | TGCAGTGCTCCCGGGGGGACTCAAGTCCCCTATGGCTACACCTTC | CSAPGGTQVPYGYTF
TRBJ2-5 | 15 | TRBV6-4 | NA | TRBD2 | TGTGCCAGCAGTGAGTCTAGCGGGGCCCAAGAGACCCAGTACTTC | CASSESSGAQETQYF
TRBJ1-1 | 14 | TRBV12-3/TRBV12-4 | NA | NA | TGTGCCAGTATCCGAGGCGGAGGGGCCACTGAAGCTTTCTTT | CASIRGGGATEAFF
TRBJ2-1 | 14 | TRBV12-3/TRBV12-4 | NA | NA | TGTGCCAGCAGTTTAACGGCAGTCAGCAATGAGCAGTTCTTC | CASSLTAVSNEQFF
TRBJ2-5 | 16 | TRBV4-1 | few | TRBD2 | TGCGCCAGCAGCCAAGAACCAGCGGGGTCTCAAGAGACCCAGTACTTC | CASSQEPAGSQETQYF
TRBJ2-7 | 15 | TRBV12-3/TRBV12-4 | NA | TRBD2 | TGTGCCAGCAGTTTTGGGAGCGGGAATGGGGGCGAGCAGTACTTC | CASSFGSGNGGEQYF
TRBJ1-2 | 14 | TRBV7-2 | NA | NA | TGTGCCTGCAGCTGGGCGCCTATGAGGGGCGGCTACACCTTC | CACSWAPMRGGYTF
TRBJ2-7 | 14 | TRBV7-9 | few | NA | TGTGCCAGCAGCCCCGGTAGGGGAGACTACGAGCAGTACTTC | CASSPGRGDYEQYF
TRBJ2-3 | 18 | TRBV10-3 | NA | TRBD2 | TGTGCCATCAGTGAGTCGCTTGGGAGCGGGGGGTTCGCAGATACGCAGTATTTT | CAISESLGSGGFADTQYF
TRBJ2-1 | 12 | TRBV6-1 | NA | NA | TGTGCCAGCAGTGAAGAACCCCAGGAGCAGTTCTTC | CASSEEPQEQFF
TRBJ2-5 | 13 | TRBV20-1 | NA | NA | TGCAGTGTCCCGGGAGACAAACAAGAGACCCAGTACTTC | CSVPGDKQETQYF
TRBJ2-5 | 17 | TRBV5-1 | many | TRBD1 | TGCGCCAGCAGCCGATCATCGACAGGGGGGGGTTCGGAGACCCAGTACTTC | CASSRSSTGGGSETQYF
TRBJ1-2 | 12 | TRBV29-1 | NA | NA | TGCAGCGTTGAAACAATTAATTATGGCTACACCTTC | CSVETINYGYTF
TRBJ2-1 | 16 | TRBV20-1 | few | NA | TGCAGTGCTAGATCAAGCGGAGGGGGGCAGGGCAATGAGCAGTTCTTC | CSARSSGGGQGNEQFF
TRBJ2-6 | 16 | TRBV5-1 | NA | NA | TGCGCCAGCAGCTTAGCGGGTGGGGCAGGGGTCAACGTCCTGACTTTC | CASSLAGGAGVNVLTF
TRBJ2-3 | 16 | TRBV5-1 | NA | TRBD1 | TGCGCCAGCAGCGGGACAGGGATTTATTTCACAGATACGCAGTATTTT | CASSGTGIYFTDTQYF
TRBJ2-7 | 14 | TRBV2 | few | NA | TGTGCCAGCAGTGACTTCAGAGGGGATGGCGAGCAGTACTTC | CASSDFRGDGEQYF
TRBJ1-1 | 14 | TRBV6-5 | few | NA | TGTGCCAGCAGTGACTCAGGGTTGAACACTGAAGCTTTCTTT | CASSDSGLNTEAFF
TRBJ2-2 | 14 | TRBV9 | NA | TRBD1 | TGTGCCAGCAGCACTCAGGGGGCCATAGAGGAGCTGTTTTTT | CASSTQGAIEELFF